Presented here are 24 T cell receptor beta chains from one specimen sequenced in a study of blood T cell repertoires in COVID-19. Assay used: immunoSEQ multiplex PCR; TCRdb lists only in-frame clones, some missing. The data show about 240,000 clones, about 79% seen once. The sample comprised peripheral blood. Receptors originate from a woman of 80 years or more with acute or convalescent COVID-19.

The gene calls are TRBV28 and TRBJ2-7, with TRBD1 matching over 10 bases. Germline-derived CDR1 and CDR2 are MDHEN and SYDVKM. This CDR3 region has 13 residues. The V and J ends lost 4 bases and 3 bases, in that order; junction bases with no gene match: 0. The CDR3 is CASSWTGGYEQYF. The CDR3 DNA is TGTGCCAGCAGTTGGACAGGGGGCTACGAGCAGTACTTC.

Here the CDR3 DNA reads TGTGCCAGCAGACCGGACAGGAACACTGAAGCTTTCTTT. It specifies CASRPDRNTEAFF. This chain links TRBV5-8 with TRBJ1-1; maybe TRBD1 (6 bases). The CDR3 totals 13 residues. Deletions cut 5 bases from V and 1 base from J, with 9 bases between. Per germline, CDR1 SGHTS and CDR2 YDEGEE.

The chain employs TRBV28 and TRBJ2-5; 7 bases align to TRBD1. The CDR3 is made up of 15 amino acids. Germline CDR1 reads MDHEN; CDR2 reads SYDVKM. Trimming removed 3 bases from V and 5 bases from J; junction bases left unmatched: 9. CDR3 DNA: TGTGCCAGCAGTTTTCGGGACAGAGGCATTGAGACCCAGTACTTC. Protein sequence: CASSFRDRGIETQYF.

This rearrangement joins TRBV30 to TRBJ1-2; D ambiguous. The CDR3 spans 16 residues. Germline-derived CDR1 and CDR2 are GTSNPN and SVGIG (reference sequence). The V and J ends lost 0 bases and 0 bases respectively, with 14 bases between them. CDR3 amino acids: CAWSVVRGRTNYGYTF. The DNA for the CDR3 is TGTGCCTGGAGTGTAGTGCGAGGCAGAACTAACTATGGCTACACCTTC.

The rearrangement joins TRBV13 to TRBJ2-1; 10 bases line up with TRBD2. The V gene end was trimmed by 0 bases and the J gene end by 0 bases; junction bases not matched to a gene: 8. CDR1 PRHDT and CDR2 FYEKMQ come from the germline V gene (reference sequence). The CDR3 extends over 19 amino acids. The CDR3 loop is CASSLGASGGNSSYNEQFF. CDR3 coding DNA: TGTGCCAGCAGCTTAGGGGCTAGCGGGGGAAATAGCTCCTACAATGAGCAGTTCTTC.

The genes are TRBV28 and TRBJ2-1; possibly TRBD2 for D (5 bases). Trimming pared 4 bases from V and 3 bases from J, leaving 13 bases between. The CDR3 is 15 amino acids. Per germline, CDR1 MDHEN and CDR2 SYDVKM. The CDR3 here is CASSYPSKGYNEQFF. The CDR3 bases are TGTGCCAGCAGTTACCCTAGCAAGGGCTACAATGAGCAGTTCTTC.

The rearrangement joins TRBV5-1 to TRBJ1-2; D gene ambiguous. Germline values: CDR1 SGHRS, CDR2 YFSETQ. V was shortened by 0 bases and J by 1 base, with 10 bases between the two germline ends. The CDR3 sequence is 15 residues long. Here the CDR3 DNA reads TGCGCCAGCAGCTTGGAACCGGAGATTAACTATGGCTACACCTTC. Its protein is CASSLEPEINYGYTF.

The chain carries TRBV5-4 and TRBJ1-2; a possible D gene is TRBD1 (5 bases). V lost 4 bases, J lost 7 bases, and 20 bases lay in between. The CDR3 is made up of 15 amino acids. Germline CDR1 is SGHNT and CDR2 is YYREEE (reference sequence). The chain's CDR3 is CASSLTRGVSRGYTF. The CDR3 nucleotides are TGTGCCAGCAGCCTGACTAGGGGTGTCTCTCGTGGCTACACCTTC. Based on the CDR3 plus reference TRBV5-4 and TRBJ1-2, the full variable domain is ETGVTQSPTHLIKTRGQQVTLRCSSQSGHNTVSWYQQALGQGPQFIFQYYREEENGRGNFPPRFSGLQFPNYSSELNVNALELDDSALYLCASSLTRGVSRGYTFGSGTRLTVV.

The chain joins TRBV7-9 to TRBJ1-1; no definite D call. Germline CDR1 is SEHNR and CDR2 is FQNEAQ (reference sequence). V lost 5 bases and J 9 bases, leaving 10 bases between the germline ends. The CDR3 has 11 residues. The CDR3 is CASSPEVKAFF. CDR3 DNA sequence: TGTGCCAGCAGCCCGGAGGTAAAAGCTTTCTTT.

The CDR3 is CASSLREGTNSPLHF. The CDR3 DNA reads as TGTGCCAGCAGTTTAAGGGAGGGTACGAATTCACCCCTCCACTTT. The chain uses TRBV28 and TRBJ1-6; no reliable D call. Trimming took 2 bases from V and 7 from J, leaving 12 bases between them. The CDR3 has 15 amino acids. Germline values: CDR1 MDHEN, CDR2 SYDVKM.

V gene TRBV2 combines with J gene TRBJ2-3; 8 bases match TRBD1. V dropped 2 bases and J dropped 1; count of bases not matched to a gene: 8. There are 17 residues in the CDR3. CDR1 is SNHLY and CDR2 is FYNNEI in the germline V gene. CDR3 coding DNA: TGTGCCAGCAGTGAACTCTTGGAGACAGGGGGCACAGATACGCAGTATTTT. Amino acids: CASSELLETGGTDTQYF.

V usage is TRBV3-1 (or the pseudogene TRBV3-2) and J usage is TRBJ2-1; the match to TRBD2 covers 9 bases. The J segment lost 7 bases and the V segment lost 2 bases, leaving 9 bases of the junction unmatched. CDR1 is LGHDT and CDR2 is YNNKEL in the germline V gene (reference sequence). CDR3 length: 16 residues. Here the CDR3 reads CASSQPAGGGLNEQFF. The CDR3 nucleotides read TGTGCCAGCAGCCAACCAGCGGGGGGTGGATTGAATGAGCAGTTCTTC.

The V and J genes are TRBV19 and TRBJ2-3, with D unclear. Trimming removed 0 bases from V and 1 base from J, with 8 bases in between. The CDR3 is 15 amino acids. CDR1 and CDR2 (germline): LNHDA, SQIVND (reference sequence). In DNA form, the CDR3 reads TGTGCCAGTAGTATAGAGAGCAGCGGCACAGATACGCAGTATTTT. It is translated as CASSIESSGTDTQYF. Filled out from reference TRBV19 and TRBJ2-3, the complete variable domain reads DGGITQSPKYLFRKEGQNVTLSCEQNLNHDAMYWYRQDPGQGLRLIYYSQIVNDFQKGDIAEGYSVSREKKESFPLTVTSAQKNPTAFYLCASSIESSGTDTQYFGPGTRLTVL.

This clone has more than one count but fewer than ten. The V gene is TRBV3-1 (or the pseudogene TRBV3-2), the J gene TRBJ1-4; 11 bases match TRBD1. Germline CDR1 reads LGHDT; CDR2 reads YNNKEL (reference sequence). With V trimmed by 0 bases and J by 0 bases, 3 bases remained unmatched. This CDR3 has 18 amino acids. CDR3 DNA: TGTGCCAGCAGCCAAGATGGACAGGGGGCGGCAACTAATGAAAAACTGTTTTTT. It codes for CASSQDGQGAATNEKLFF.

The CDR3 protein is CASSLTAGAHEQYF. The CDR3 DNA reads as TGTGCCAGCAGCTTGACGGCAGGGGCCCACGAGCAGTACTTC. The chain combines TRBV5-6 with TRBJ2-7; a weak D match, TRBD1 (6 bases). The V gene lost 1 base and the J gene lost 5 bases, with 13 bases spanning the gap. Germline CDR1 and CDR2: SGHDT and YYEEEE. This CDR3 spans 14 amino acids.

The CDR3 DNA reads as TGTGCCAGCAGCTCTGGACAGCACTATGGCTACACCTTC. This codes for CASSSGQHYGYTF. The rearrangement links TRBV5-4 to TRBJ1-2; the D gene is possibly TRBD1 (6 bases). Between the trimmed V and J ends, which lost 3 bases and 3 bases, there was a span of 9 bases. The V gene's germline CDR1 is SGHNT and CDR2 YYREEE (reference sequence). There are 13 residues in the CDR3. The entire variable domain, with the rest obtained from reference TRBV5-4 and TRBJ1-2, is as follows: ETGVTQSPTHLIKTRGQQVTLRCSSQSGHNTVSWYQQALGQGPQFIFQYYREEENGRGNFPPRFSGLQFPNYSSELNVNALELDDSALYLCASSSGQHYGYTFGSGTRLTVV.

This clone was detected only once. The chain carries TRBV19 and TRBJ1-2; 7 positions agree with TRBD1. Germline lookup yields CDR1 LNHDA and CDR2 SQIVND (reference sequence). The CDR3 has 15 residues. Trimming removed 5 bases from V and 2 bases from J; junction bases left unmatched: 8. This chain's CDR3 is CASSLVWGQNYGYTF. DNA for the CDR3: TGTGCCAGTAGTCTGGTTTGGGGACAGAACTATGGCTACACCTTC.

The chain links TRBV5-4 to TRBJ1-2, with 8 bases identical to TRBD1. Germline values: CDR1 SGHNT, CDR2 YYREEE (reference sequence). Unmatched junction bases numbered 7, after V lost 5 bases and J lost 1 base. There are 15 residues in the CDR3. CDR3 DNA: TGTGCCAGCAGTTCGGGACAGGAGGGTAACTATGGCTACACCTTC. This gives the protein CASSSGQEGNYGYTF.

This clone was seen a handful of times. V and J are TRBV11-2 and TRBJ2-7, with 7 bases fitting TRBD1. Per germline, CDR1 SGHAT and CDR2 FQNNGV. The CDR3 covers 14 residues. V was clipped by 4 bases and J by 3 bases; unmatched bases: 6. CDR3 loop: CASSSDRVSYEQYF. DNA for the CDR3: TGTGCCAGCAGCTCCGACAGGGTCAGCTACGAGCAGTACTTC.

The rearrangement links TRBV6-4 to TRBJ1-5, with 8 bases identical to TRBD1. V lost 4 bases to trimming and J lost 4 bases; unmatched junction nucleotides: 9. The germline CDR1 and CDR2 sequences are MRHNA and SNTAGT. The CDR3 consists of 16 residues. CDR3 nucleotide sequence: TGTGCCAGCAGTGTAAGGGACAGGTTTAGAAATCAGCCCCAGCATTTT. Translation: CASSVRDRFRNQPQHF.

V and J are TRBV6-6 and TRBJ2-5; 7 bases map to TRBD2. Germline V gene lookup returns CDR1 MNHNY and CDR2 SVGAGI (reference sequence). J gave up 7 bases and V 4 bases, and 9 bases lay outside the gene matches. This CDR3 is built from 14 residues. CDR3 region: CASSSLGREGTQYF. The CDR3 DNA reads as TGTGCCAGCAGTTCCTTGGGCAGGGAGGGGACCCAGTACTTC.

This clone was recorded only once. This chain links TRBV7-2 with TRBJ2-7; 9 nucleotides line up with TRBD1. The germline V gene has CDR1 SGHTA and CDR2 FQGNSA. The length of the CDR3 is 15 residues. J lost 2 bases, V lost 4 bases, and 6 bases had no gene match. In nucleotides, the CDR3 is TGTGCCAGCAGCTGGGGGACAGGGTATCCCTACGAGCAGTACTTC. This gives the protein CASSWGTGYPYEQYF. The variable domain in full, with the rest retrieved from reference TRBV7-2 and TRBJ2-7, is GAGVSQSPSNKVTEKGKDVELRCDPISGHTALYWYRQSLGQGLEFLIYFQGNSAPDKSGLPSDRFSAERTGGSVSTLTIQRTQQEDSAVYLCASSWGTGYPYEQYFGPGTRLTVT.

This chain connects TRBV28 to TRBJ2-7; 10 bases agree with TRBD2. Germline V gene sequence: CDR1 MDHEN, CDR2 SYDVKM. The CDR3 contains 15 residues. Here the CDR3 reads CATWGRLAGRYEQYF. The CDR3 DNA reads TGTGCTACCTGGGGGAGACTAGCGGGTCGCTACGAGCAGTACTTC. The full variable domain, completed using reference TRBV28 and TRBJ2-7, is DVKVTQSSRYLVKRTGEKVFLECVQDMDHENMFWYRQDPGLGLRLIYFSYDVKMKEKGDIPEGYSVSREKKERFSLILESASTNQTSMYLCATWGRLAGRYEQYFGPGTRLTVT.

The V and J genes are TRBV7-2 and TRBJ1-6; unclear D gene. Deletions cut 0 bases from V and 7 bases from J, with 4 bases between. The CDR3 covers 13 residues. CDR1 is SGHTA and CDR2 is FQGNSA in the germline V gene. Written as DNA, the CDR3 is TGTGCCAGCAGCTTAGCTGCGAATTCACCCCTCCACTTT. It translates to CASSLAANSPLHF. Together with reference TRBV7-2 and TRBJ1-6, the CDR3 gives the full variable domain: GAGVSQSPSNKVTEKGKDVELRCDPISGHTALYWYRQSLGQGLEFLIYFQGNSAPDKSGLPSDRFSAERTGGSVSTLTIQRTQQEDSAVYLCASSLAANSPLHFGNGTRLTVT.